A single sample is the source of the 29 T cell receptor beta chains below, sequenced in a study of PD-L1 blockade in urothelial cancer. The protocol was immunoSEQ multiplex PCR, while the TCRdb copy is restricted to in-frame clones and leaves out a portion. The sample has tens of thousands of clones, roughly four fifths seen once. The specimen was PBMCs, collected around atezolizumab (anti-PD-L1) treatment. The receptors here all came from a man in his 70s with urothelial cancer.

The table lists this clone with a count of one. The V and J genes are TRBV5-6 and TRBJ2-3; 9 nucleotides align to TRBD2. The CDR3 runs 18 residues. Germline CDR1 reads SGHDT; CDR2 reads YYEEEE. V gave up 0 bases and J gave up 3 bases; unmatched junction bases: 11. The CDR3 nucleotides read TGTGCCAGCAGCTTGGGGGGTTTAGCGGGAGTTCTAACAGATACGCAGTATTTT. Protein sequence: CASSLGGLAGVLTDTQYF. Filled out from reference TRBV5-6 and TRBJ2-3, the complete variable domain reads DAGVTQSPTHLIKTRGQQVTLRCSPKSGHDTVSWYQQALGQGPQFIFQYYEEEERQRGNFPDRFSGHQFPNYSSELNVNALLLGDSALYLCASSLGGLAGVLTDTQYFGPGTRLTVL.

As concerns this clone: The identical CDR3 is also encoded by other nucleotide sequences in the sample. This chain joins TRBV30 and TRBJ1-1; D perhaps matches TRBD1 (5 bases). V gave up 1 base and J gave up 1 base, with 7 bases separating them. The CDR3 loop spans 13 amino acids. CDR1 and CDR2 (germline): GTSNPN, SVGIG (reference sequence). The CDR3 loop is CAWSETGNTEAFF. DNA of the CDR3: TGTGCCTGGAGTGAAACAGGGAACACTGAAGCTTTCTTT.

The V call is TRBV30, the J call TRBJ1-4; a possible D gene is TRBD1 (6 bases). The CDR3 consists of 15 residues. Trimming shortened V by 2 bases and J by 4 bases, and 14 bases separated the two germline ends. Germline CDR1 and CDR2: GTSNPN and SVGIG (reference sequence). The CDR3 here is CAWSRGGGGNEKLFF. As DNA, the CDR3 is TGTGCCTGGAGTCGCGGGGGGGGCGGTAATGAAAAACTGTTTTTT.

DNA for the CDR3: TGTGCCAGCTCACCCCTAGCGGGAGGGAGCACAGATACGCAGTATTTT. The encoded protein is CASSPLAGGSTDTQYF. The rearrangement joins TRBV18 to TRBJ2-3, with 12 bases that match TRBD2. V shed 3 bases and J 0 bases; nucleotides not matched to a gene: 1. Germline V gene data show CDR1 as KGHSH and CDR2 as LQKENI. The CDR3 sequence is 16 residues long.

V and J are TRBV6-5 and TRBJ2-7, with TRBD2 as a possible D gene (6 bases). V was cut by 8 bases and J by 5 bases, with 19 bases left in between. Per the germline V gene, CDR1 is MNHEY and CDR2 is SVGAGI. This CDR3 has 14 amino acids. The DNA of the CDR3 is TGTGCCAGCCGATTCCGCGGGAAGGTCAACGAGCAGTACTTC. This sequence encodes CASRFRGKVNEQYF.

The rearrangement links TRBV19 to TRBJ1-1; no definite D call. This CDR3 has 14 amino acids. In germline, CDR1 is LNHDA, CDR2 SQIVND (reference sequence). V was trimmed by 5 bases and J by 4 bases, leaving 14 bases between them. The DNA for the CDR3 is TGTGCCAGTAGTCACCGGGATAAAGGCACTGAAGCTTTCTTT. Its translation is CASSHRDKGTEAFF. The full variable domain, completed using reference TRBV19 and TRBJ1-1, is DGGITQSPKYLFRKEGQNVTLSCEQNLNHDAMYWYRQDPGQGLRLIYYSQIVNDFQKGDIAEGYSVSREKKESFPLTVTSAQKNPTAFYLCASSHRDKGTEAFFGQGTRLTVV.

The V call is TRBV29-1, the J call TRBJ2-3, with D unresolved. V lost 6 bases and J 3 bases, leaving 7 bases between the germline ends. Germline loops: CDR1 SQVTM, CDR2 ANQGSEA. There are 11 residues in the CDR3. The CDR3 loop reads CSVFSTDTQYF. CDR3 in DNA: TGCAGCGTCTTCAGTACAGATACGCAGTATTTT.

The chain recombines TRBV5-4 with TRBJ2-3; TRBD2 agrees at 10 bases. Trimming removed 3 bases from V and 5 bases from J; junction bases left unmatched: 3. The germline V gene has CDR1 SGHNT and CDR2 YYREEE (reference sequence). The CDR3 extends over 14 amino acids. The CDR3: CASSSSGSGDTQYF. The CDR3, as DNA: TGTGCCAGCAGCTCTAGCGGGAGTGGAGATACGCAGTATTTT. The whole variable domain, filled in from reference TRBV5-4 and TRBJ2-3, reads ETGVTQSPTHLIKTRGQQVTLRCSSQSGHNTVSWYQQALGQGPQFIFQYYREEENGRGNFPPRFSGLQFPNYSSELNVNALELDDSALYLCASSSSGSGDTQYFGPGTRLTVL.

The chain employs TRBV5-1 and TRBJ1-1, with no clear D. Trimming cost V 3 bases and J 1 base, with 10 bases left between them. The CDR3 totals 14 residues. In germline, CDR1 is SGHRS, CDR2 YFSETQ. CDR3 amino acids: CASSSGTGNTEAFF. The DNA of the CDR3 is TGCGCCAGCAGCTCAGGAACTGGGAACACTGAAGCTTTCTTT.

The J gene is TRBJ2-2, the V gene TRBV6-5; 12 bases agree with TRBD1. The germline V gene encodes CDR1 MNHEY and CDR2 SVGAGI. The junction had 3 bases not matched to a gene; V was cut back by 4 bases and J by 6 bases. This CDR3 region has 15 residues. The CDR3 loop is CASSWGQGAPGELFF. As DNA, the CDR3 is TGTGCCAGCAGTTGGGGACAGGGGGCGCCCGGGGAGCTGTTTTTT.

The V gene is TRBV5-8, the J gene TRBJ2-1, with TRBD2 as a possible D gene (6 bases). Trimming took 3 bases from V and 3 from J, leaving 16 bases between them. Germline V gene sequence: CDR1 SGHTS, CDR2 YDEGEE. The CDR3 consists of 16 residues. Here the CDR3 reads CASSWRERAFYNEQFF. CDR3 coding DNA: TGTGCCAGCAGCTGGAGGGAGCGGGCATTCTACAATGAGCAGTTCTTC.

V and J are TRBV29-1 and TRBJ2-5, with a possible D match to TRBD2 (5 bases). The closer fit of TRBJ2-7 to the DNA end suggests the J call may be wrong. The CDR3 contains 9 residues. The germline gives CDR1 SQVTM, CDR2 ANQGSEA. The CDR3 protein is CSLGSEQYF. CDR3 nucleotide sequence: TGCAGCCTAGGGAGCGAGCAGTACTTC.

The chain uses TRBV5-1 and TRBJ1-2, with TRBD1 matching over 7 bases. Germline lookup yields CDR1 SGHRS and CDR2 YFSETQ. The CDR3 runs 15 residues. The ends lost 4 bases at V and 7 bases at J; junction bases unmatched: 13. In nucleotides, the CDR3 is TGCGCCAGCAGCCCTATAATTACAGGGGTGAGTGGCTACACCTTC. Translating it yields CASSPIITGVSGYTF. The complete variable domain, with remaining parts taken from reference TRBV5-1 and TRBJ1-2, reads KAGVTQTPRYLIKTRGQQVTLSCSPISGHRSVSWYQQTPGQGLQFLFEYFSETQRNKGNFPGRFSGRQFSNSRSEMNVSTLELGDSALYLCASSPIITGVSGYTFGSGTRLTVV.

V is TRBV5-4 and J is TRBJ2-7, with a weak D call TRBD2 (6 bases). CDR3 length equals 14 residues. V was shortened by 4 bases and J by 0 bases, with 11 bases between the two germline ends. Per the germline V gene, CDR1 is SGHNT and CDR2 is YYREEE (reference sequence). The CDR3 nucleotides are TGTGCCAGCAGCGCCGGAGGGAGCTCCTACGAGCAGTACTTC. Protein sequence: CASSAGGSSYEQYF.

The CDR3 coding sequence is TGTGCCAGCAGCGTCCAGGGAAGGACAGCCGGGGAGCTGTTTTTT. Its translation is CASSVQGRTAGELFF. J is TRBJ2-2 and V is TRBV9; perhaps TRBD1 as D (6 bases). Trimming took off 2 bases at V and 6 bases at J, with 14 bases between the two ends. The CDR3 is made up of 15 amino acids. CDR1 and CDR2 from the germline V gene are SGDLS and YYNGEE.

The V gene is TRBV11-2, the J gene TRBJ1-2; D might be TRBD1 (5 bases). V lost 1 base and J 2 bases, leaving 8 bases between the germline ends. The CDR3 is made up of 14 amino acids. Germline-derived CDR1 and CDR2 are SGHAT and FQNNGV. Written as DNA, the CDR3 is TGTGCCAGCAGCTTAGTCTCAGGGAACTATGGCTACACCTTC. Residues: CASSLVSGNYGYTF.

This sequence joins TRBV7-2 and TRBJ2-3, with D uncertain. Germline-derived CDR1 and CDR2 are SGHTA and FQGNSA. The ends were cut back, 5 bases at V and 0 bases at J, with 9 bases in the middle. CDR3 length: 14 residues. In DNA, the CDR3 is TGTGCCAGCAGCCCCTCCGGGAGCACAGATACGCAGTATTTT. This encodes CASSPSGSTDTQYF.

The V gene is TRBV7-9, the J gene TRBJ1-1; D gene unclear. Trimming pared 3 bases from V and 7 bases from J, leaving 9 bases between. This CDR3 comprises 12 residues. Germline assignment: CDR1 SEHNR and CDR2 FQNEAQ (reference sequence). The CDR3 sequence: CASSFSFGEAFF. The CDR3, as DNA: TGTGCCAGCAGCTTTAGCTTCGGTGAAGCTTTCTTT.

A few counts support this clone. This chain connects TRBV4-1 to TRBJ1-3, with unresolved D. V was cut by 1 base and J by 7 bases, with 8 bases left in between. Germline CDR1 is MGHRA and CDR2 is YSYEKL. This CDR3 region has 13 residues. The CDR3 protein is CASSQVRQNTIYF. CDR3 bases: TGCGCCAGCAGCCAAGTCCGCCAGAACACCATATATTTT.

The chain joins TRBV10-2 to TRBJ2-7, with 7 bases identical to TRBD2. This CDR3 region has 16 residues. The V gene end was trimmed by 2 bases and the J gene end by 5 bases; junction bases not matched to a gene: 12. Looked up from germline, CDR1 is WSHSY and CDR2 is SAAADI. CDR3 coding DNA: TGCGCCAGCAGTGAGCCCGCAGGGCGGGGAGGGCACGAGCAGTACTTC. This codes for CASSEPAGRGGHEQYF.

The chain carries TRBV5-1 and TRBJ1-3; D might be TRBD1 (5 bases). Germline V lookup: CDR1 SGHRS, CDR2 YFSETQ. The CDR3 contains 14 residues. V lost 0 bases, J lost 8 bases, and 12 bases lay in between. CDR3 region: CASSLGSGVDTIYF. The CDR3 region has the DNA TGCGCCAGCAGCTTGGGATCGGGGGTTGACACCATATATTTT.

This clone has only a few counts. The rearrangement uses TRBV7-2 and TRBJ2-3; 7 bases match TRBD2. With V trimmed by 5 bases and J by 0 bases, 14 bases remained unmatched. In germline, CDR1 is SGHTA, CDR2 FQGNSA. CDR3 length: 18 residues. The CDR3 nucleotides read TGTGCCAGCAGCCCCGGGATCGGCGCGGGAGCTAGCACAGATACGCAGTATTTT. This gives the protein CASSPGIGAGASTDTQYF. Full variable domain (remainder filled in from reference TRBV7-2 and TRBJ2-3): GAGVSQSPSNKVTEKGKDVELRCDPISGHTALYWYRQSLGQGLEFLIYFQGNSAPDKSGLPSDRFSAERTGGSVSTLTIQRTQQEDSAVYLCASSPGIGAGASTDTQYFGPGTRLTVL.

This chain links TRBV28 with TRBJ2-1; TRBD2 agrees at 11 bases. The trim removed 5 bases at V and 10 bases at J, leaving 7 bases unmatched. CDR3 length: 14 residues. Germline lookup yields CDR1 MDHEN and CDR2 SYDVKM. As DNA, the CDR3 is TGTGCCAGCAGTCGGCCCCTAGCGGGAGGAGAGCAGTTCTTC. This translates into CASSRPLAGGEQFF.

The V gene is TRBV28, the J gene TRBJ1-4; the D gene is possibly TRBD1 (6 bases). The CDR3 has 17 amino acids. Trimming shortened V by 2 bases and J by 3 bases, and 16 bases separated the two germline ends. The germline CDR1 and CDR2 sequences are MDHEN and SYDVKM. The CDR3 reads CASSLPGAVGSNEKLFF. Here the CDR3 DNA reads TGTGCCAGCAGTTTACCAGGGGCCGTAGGGTCTAATGAAAAACTGTTTTTT.

The chain carries TRBV25-1 and TRBJ1-3, with 8 nucleotides matching TRBD1. Germline CDR1 is MGHDK and CDR2 is SYGVNS. V shed 4 bases and J 9 bases; nucleotides not matched to a gene: 8. This CDR3 has 14 residues. CDR3 amino acids: CASSVDREGATIYF. The CDR3 nucleotides read TGTGCCAGCAGTGTGGACAGGGAAGGCGCCACCATATATTTT. The full variable domain, with the rest looked up from reference TRBV25-1 and TRBJ1-3, is EADIYQTPRYLVIGTGKKITLECSQTMGHDKMYWYQQDPGMELHLIHYSYGVNSTEKGDLSSESTVSRIRTEHFPLTLESARPSHTSQYLCASSVDREGATIYFGEGSWLTVV.

V usage is TRBV7-9 and J usage is TRBJ2-7, with 10 positions matching TRBD2. Germline V lookup: CDR1 SEHNR, CDR2 FQNEAQ (reference sequence). Trimming cost V 2 bases and J 6 bases; bases outside gene matches: 4. The CDR3 is 14 amino acids. The CDR3 region has the DNA TGTGCCAGCAGCTTACTAGCGGGAGTCGGCGAGCAGTACTTC. Protein: CASSLLAGVGEQYF.

V is TRBV9 and J is TRBJ1-5, with TRBD1 as a possible D gene (5 bases). The V end lost 3 bases, the J end lost 0 bases, and 10 bases lay between the germline ends. The CDR3 consists of 15 residues. Germline V gene data show CDR1 as SGDLS and CDR2 as YYNGEE. CDR3 DNA sequence: TGTGCCAGCAGCGCGCAGGGAAATAGCAATCAGCCCCAGCATTTT. Its protein is CASSAQGNSNQPQHF.

This clone was recorded only once. The V gene is TRBV9, the J gene TRBJ2-7; 7 positions match TRBD1. Germline lookup yields CDR1 SGDLS and CDR2 YYNGEE. The junction had 6 bases not matched to a gene; V was cut back by 3 bases and J by 3 bases. The CDR3 length is 14 residues. The CDR3 spells CASSATGSFYEQYF. The CDR3 DNA reads TGTGCCAGCAGCGCGACAGGGTCGTTCTACGAGCAGTACTTC.

V is TRBV29-1 and J is TRBJ1-4; D remains unclear. Germline V gene lookup returns CDR1 SQVTM and CDR2 ANQGSEA. Trimming cost V 4 bases and J 5 bases, with 14 bases left between them. This CDR3 spans 14 amino acids. The CDR3 DNA follows: TGCAGCGTTGCCGACCTCGCGGGGAATGAAAAACTGTTTTTT. The encoded protein is CSVADLAGNEKLFF. The full variable domain, with the rest looked up from reference TRBV29-1 and TRBJ1-4, is SAVISQKPSRDICQRGTSLTIQCQVDSQVTMMFWYRQQPGQSLTLIATANQGSEATYESGFVIDKFPISRPNLTFSTLTVSNMSPEDSSIYLCSVADLAGNEKLFFGSGTQLSVL.